A selection of T cell receptor beta chains follows, all from one sample in a study of cytomegalovirus exposure and HLA in healthy donors. Here immunoSEQ multiplex PCR was the method, and the copy in TCRdb shows in-frame clones only, minus some. The sample lists fewer than 250,000 clones, approximately 78% occurring once. The sample taken for sequencing was PBMCs. The source is a man aged 25-40 years in good health and CMV-seronegative. Both conserved end residues are part of each CDR3. Each record gives: clone size, V gene, D gene, J gene, CDR3 DNA, CDR3 protein. A D gene is named only where the DNA matches it firmly. Some rows mark clone size as missing; the rest say once, few, many or name a class of expanded clone.

-	TRBV5-5	TRBD1	TRBJ1-2	TGTGCCAGCAGCTTGGGACAGGGGGGGAACTATGGCTACACCTTC	CASSLGQGGNYGYTF
-	TRBV19	-	TRBJ2-7	TGTGCCAGTAGTATGCCGGGGGATAGCTCCTACGAGCAGTACTTC	CASSMPGDSSYEQYF
-	TRBV9	-	TRBJ2-1	TGTGCCAGCAGCGGCCCCCATGGAACTCCAGGTGAGCAGTTCTTC	CASSGPHGTPGEQFF
-	TRBV27	TRBD1	TRBJ1-2	TGTGCCAGCAGATGGGGACAGGGGAACTATGGCTACACCTTC	CASRWGQGNYGYTF
-	TRBV19	-	TRBJ1-4	TGTGCCAGTAGCGATACAGGGACCGGGTTGAGTGAAAAACTGTTTTTT	CASSDTGTGLSEKLFF
few	TRBV5-6	TRBD2	TRBJ2-5	TGTGCCAGCTCTCGTACGCGGGGGGGCGGGGAGACCCAGTACTTC	CASSRTRGGGETQYF
-	TRBV14	-	TRBJ1-4	TGTGCCAGCAGCCAAGGAAGAGAACAGTATGAAAAACTGTTTTTT	CASSQGREQYEKLFF
-	TRBV11-2	TRBD2	TRBJ2-3	TGTGCCAGCAGCTTCCAACTAGCGGGGGGGCACGGTACGCAGTATTTT	CASSFQLAGGHGTQYF
few	TRBV9	TRBD1	TRBJ2-1	TGTGCCAGCAGCGTAGGAGGGGACAGGCCTTTCTACAATGAGCAGTTCTTC	CASSVGGDRPFYNEQFF
-	TRBV27	TRBD1	TRBJ1-2	TGTGCCAGCAGCTTGACGTGGGACAGGCGAGGATCCTATGGCTACACCTTC	CASSLTWDRRGSYGYTF
-	TRBV7-2	TRBD2	TRBJ2-2	TGTGCCAGCAGTCGAACTAGCGGGGGGCGTTACACCGGGGAGCTGTTTTTT	CASSRTSGGRYTGELFF
-	TRBV27	TRBD1	TRBJ2-7	TGTGCCAGCAGTTTAACCGGGACAGGGTCCTACGAGCAGTACTTC	CASSLTGTGSYEQYF
few	TRBV7-8	-	TRBJ1-3	TGTGCCAGCAGCTTTTTCGGGGGACGCTCTGGAAACACCATATATTTT	CASSFFGGRSGNTIYF
-	TRBV9	-	TRBJ2-6	TGTGCCAGCAGTCATCCATCGATGGGCAGGGCCCCTGGGGCCAACGTCCTGACTTTC	CASSHPSMGRAPGANVLTF
-	TRBV27	TRBD1	TRBJ1-4	TGTGCCAGCAGTTCCGACCCACAGGGGTCGAATGAAAAACTGTTTTTT	CASSSDPQGSNEKLFF
-	TRBV19	-	TRBJ1-3	TGTGCCAGTAGTTCGGGAGGGACTGGAAACACCATATATTTT	CASSSGGTGNTIYF
-	TRBV5-6	-	TRBJ1-5	TGTGCCAGCAGCTCCATCAAGCGGGGGGCTCGTAGCAATCAGCCCCAGCATTTT	CASSSIKRGARSNQPQHF
-	TRBV4-3	-	TRBJ2-3	TGCGCCAGCAGCCAAACGCGGGGGCCCAATACGCAGTATTTT	CASSQTRGPNTQYF
-	TRBV5-1	TRBD1	TRBJ1-2	TGCGCCAGCAGCTTGAAACGGACAGGGGGCGCGGGTGGCTACACCTTC	CASSLKRTGGAGGYTF
-	TRBV9	TRBD2	TRBJ2-3	TGTGCCAGCAGCGTAGGGCGGGGGGCCAACACAGATACGCAGTATTTT	CASSVGRGANTDTQYF
-	TRBV7-9	TRBD1	TRBJ2-7	TGTGCCAGCAGCTTAGGCGGGACAGGTTACGAGCAGTACTTC	CASSLGGTGYEQYF
few	TRBV5-1	-	TRBJ2-6	TGCGCCAGCAGCGCGGATGGCGGGGTTTACTCTGGGGCCAACGTCCTGACTTTC	CASSADGGVYSGANVLTF
-	TRBV27	-	TRBJ1-1	TGTGCCAGCAGTACCTCGACAGGTAGCGCTTTCTTT	CASSTSTGSAFF
-	TRBV4-2	TRBD2	TRBJ2-5	TGTGCCAGCAGCCCGTCCGGGACTAGCGGGGTGTATGAGACCCAGTACTTC	CASSPSGTSGVYETQYF